A single T cell receptor (beta chain) is shown here with its context. TCRdb's table, derived via immunoSEQ multiplex PCR, lists solely in-frame clones and lacks some. The sample lists about 110,000 clones; roughly 80% were seen once. The data derive from a study of T cell responses to AZD1222 COVID-19 vaccine. The CDR3 is 15 amino acids. The germline CDR1 and CDR2 sequences are LGHNA and YSLEER. Losses at the gene ends were 0 bases for V and 6 bases for J; bases not matched to a gene: 5. This sequence originates from an adult in good health. J is TRBJ2-1 and V is TRBV4-3, with 7 bases fitting TRBD1. The sample consisted of peripheral blood, taken on day 0 of AZD1222 vaccination. This CDR3 is CASSQDMGQRNEQFF. The CDR3 nucleotides are TGCGCCAGCAGCCAAGATATGGGACAGCGCAATGAGCAGTTCTTC.